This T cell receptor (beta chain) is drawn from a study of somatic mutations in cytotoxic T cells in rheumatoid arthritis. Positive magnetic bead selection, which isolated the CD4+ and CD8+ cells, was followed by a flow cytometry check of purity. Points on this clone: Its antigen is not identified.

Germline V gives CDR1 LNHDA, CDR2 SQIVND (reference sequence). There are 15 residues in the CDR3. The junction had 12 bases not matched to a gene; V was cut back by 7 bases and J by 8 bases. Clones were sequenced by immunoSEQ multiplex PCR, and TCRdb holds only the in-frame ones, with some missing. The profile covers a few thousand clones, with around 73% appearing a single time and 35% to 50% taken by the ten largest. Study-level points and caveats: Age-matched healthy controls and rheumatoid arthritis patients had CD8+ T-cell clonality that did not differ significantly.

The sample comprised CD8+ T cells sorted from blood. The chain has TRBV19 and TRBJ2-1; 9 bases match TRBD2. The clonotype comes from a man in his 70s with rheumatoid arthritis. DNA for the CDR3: TGTGCCAGTACCTTAGGAGGGTTAGCGGGAGATGAGCAGTTCTTC. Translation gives CASTLGGLAGDEQFF.